The 30 T cell receptor beta chains in this list originate from one sample, sequenced in a study of blood T cell repertoires in COVID-19. This table comes from immunoSEQ multiplex PCR, and its TCRdb copy is limited to in-frame clones, with some not included. This repertoire shows 72,000 or so clones, roughly 80% found once; its top ten account for roughly 18%. The source material was peripheral blood. The receptor set was obtained from a man between 65 and 85 years old who had recovered from COVID-19.

The chain carries TRBV6-2 or TRBV6-3 and TRBJ1-1, with 9 positions matching TRBD1. J lost 2 bases, V lost 5 bases, and 9 bases had no gene match. The CDR3 extends over 16 amino acids. Germline CDR1 is MNHEY and CDR2 is SVGEGT. The CDR3 reads CASSAGTGTPNTEAFF. CDR3 DNA: TGTGCCAGCAGTGCTGGGACAGGGACTCCCAACACTGAAGCTTTCTTT.

V usage is TRBV9 and J usage is TRBJ2-7; TRBD1 is a possible D gene (5 bases). Germline CDR1 SGDLS, CDR2 YYNGEE. The V end was cut by 1 base, the J end by 2 bases, with 25 bases between. This CDR3 spans 19 amino acids. This chain's CDR3 is CASSVRQNLPEFRTYEQYF. The CDR3 DNA reads TGTGCCAGCAGCGTACGACAGAACCTACCCGAATTTAGAACCTACGAGCAGTACTTC.

This clone was counted only a few times. V gene TRBV27 combines with J gene TRBJ1-6, with 7 bases that match TRBD1. V lost 5 bases, J lost 2 bases, and 3 bases stayed unmatched. In germline, CDR1 is MNHEY, CDR2 SMNVEV (reference sequence). The length of the CDR3 is 15 residues. The CDR3 is CASSLGTAYNSPLHF. The CDR3 coding sequence is TGTGCCAGCAGTCTCGGGACAGCCTATAATTCACCCCTCCACTTT.

V is TRBV29-1 and J is TRBJ1-2, with D perhaps matching TRBD1 (5 bases). The CDR3 length is 10 residues. Trimming took 6 bases from V and 14 from J, leaving 16 bases between them. Germline V gene sequence: CDR1 SQVTM, CDR2 ANQGSEA. The CDR3 sequence is CSVLLGGWTF. The CDR3 DNA is TGCAGCGTCTTACTCGGGGGGTGGACCTTC. The whole variable domain, remainder taken from reference TRBV29-1 and TRBJ1-2, is SAVISQKPSRDICQRGTSLTIQCQVDSQVTMMFWYRQQPGQSLTLIATANQGSEATYESGFVIDKFPISRPNLTFSTLTVSNMSPEDSSIYLCSVLLGGWTFGSGTRLTVV.

The chain joins TRBV7-2 to TRBJ2-2, with D possibly TRBD2 on 6 matching bases. CDR1 SGHTA and CDR2 FQGNSA come from the germline V gene. This CDR3 has 16 residues. V lost 5 bases and J lost 6, with 19 bases in between. The CDR3 DNA sequence: TGTGCCAGCAGCCGGGACTGGGGAACAAGGGCCGGGGAGCTGTTTTTT. Residues: CASSRDWGTRAGELFF.

This sequence joins TRBV5-6 and TRBJ1-2; maybe TRBD1 (6 bases). V gave up 8 bases and J gave up 0 bases, with 17 bases separating them. CDR1 SGHDT and CDR2 YYEEEE come from the germline V gene. This CDR3 has 15 residues. The CDR3 loop reads CARRGNREPNYGYTF. DNA of the CDR3: TGTGCCAGGCGTGGAAACAGGGAACCTAACTATGGCTACACCTTC.

The V gene is TRBV7-9, the J gene TRBJ2-5, with 11 nucleotides matching TRBD2. V lost 1 base to trimming and J lost 2 bases; unmatched junction nucleotides: 9. Germline V CDR1 and CDR2: SEHNR, FQNEAQ (reference sequence). The CDR3 has 18 residues. DNA for the CDR3: TGTGCCAGCAGCTTAGTCGGACTAGCGGGCGGAGTTCAAGAGACCCAGTACTTC. Translation gives CASSLVGLAGGVQETQYF.

This clone was counted many times. The chain joins TRBV24-1 to TRBJ1-5, with 10 bases matching TRBD1. The ends lost 4 bases at V and 7 bases at J; junction bases unmatched: 6. Germline V lookup: CDR1 KGHDR, CDR2 SFDVKD. There are 15 residues in the CDR3. CDR3 nucleotides: TGTGCCACCAGTGACTCCGGGACAGGGGAGCAGCCCCAGCATTTT. Protein: CATSDSGTGEQPQHF.

V usage is TRBV2 and J usage is TRBJ1-5; 10 nucleotides agree with TRBD1. The CDR3 spans 17 residues. J was trimmed by 0 bases and V by 4 bases; bases with no gene match: 6. The germline CDR1 and CDR2 sequences are SNHLY and FYNNEI. CDR3 region: CASSALGTGDSNQPQHF. The DNA for the CDR3 is TGTGCCAGCAGTGCACTCGGGACAGGGGATAGCAATCAGCCCCAGCATTTT.

J is TRBJ2-5 and V is TRBV2, with 8 positions matching TRBD2. The germline gives CDR1 SNHLY, CDR2 FYNNEI. The V and J ends lost 7 bases and 4 bases, in that order; junction bases with no gene match: 8. The CDR3 length is 14 residues. The DNA of the CDR3 is TGTGCCAGCATGGACAGCGGGAGTCGAGAGACCCAGTACTTC. Protein product: CASMDSGSRETQYF. The whole variable domain, filled in from reference TRBV2 and TRBJ2-5, reads EPEVTQTPSHQVTQMGQEVILRCVPISNHLYFYWYRQILGQKVEFLVSFYNNEISEKSEIFDDQFSVERPDGSNFTLKIRSTKLEDSAMYFCASMDSGSRETQYFGPGTRLLVL.

This clone was observed a handful of times. V gene TRBV5-6 combines with J gene TRBJ1-1, with D unresolved. The CDR3 spans 13 residues. Per the germline V gene, CDR1 is SGHDT and CDR2 is YYEEEE. V lost 1 base to trimming and J lost 6 bases, with 10 bases between them. This CDR3 is CASSLYMVSEAFF. CDR3 nucleotides: TGTGCCAGCAGCTTGTACATGGTCTCTGAAGCTTTCTTT.

The chain has TRBV6-5 and TRBJ1-1; no clear D gene. The germline V gene encodes CDR1 MNHEY and CDR2 SVGAGI. V lost 6 bases to trimming and J lost 5 bases, with 4 bases between them. The CDR3 consists of 10 residues. CDR3 protein: CASRETEAFF. The CDR3 nucleotides read TGTGCCAGCAGAGAGACTGAAGCTTTCTTT.

CDR3 residues: CASSYVTGKTYTEAFF. DNA for the CDR3: TGTGCCAGCAGTTACGTGACAGGGAAAACCTACACTGAAGCTTTCTTT. The rearrangement joins TRBV6-2 or TRBV6-3 to TRBJ1-1, with 7 bases identical to TRBD1. V shed 2 bases, J shed 3 bases, and the junction held 9 bases outside the gene matches. CDR1 MNHEY and CDR2 SVGEGT come from the germline V gene. CDR3 length: 16 residues.

The chain is built from TRBV7-9 and TRBJ1-1; weak D call: TRBD1 (6 bases). Trimming shortened V by 2 bases and J by 0 bases, and 10 bases separated the two germline ends. This CDR3 spans 15 amino acids. Germline V CDR1 and CDR2: SEHNR, FQNEAQ (reference sequence). CDR3 coding DNA: TGTGCCAGCAGCTTATCTCAGGGGATGAACACTGAAGCTTTCTTT. Protein sequence: CASSLSQGMNTEAFF.

The J gene is TRBJ1-2, the V gene TRBV7-2; D uncertain. The germline V and J ends were trimmed by 6 bases and 0 bases, with 14 bases remaining between them. CDR3 length: 15 residues. Germline assignment: CDR1 SGHTA and CDR2 FQGNSA. Here the CDR3 reads CASRRNRVTNYGYTF. The CDR3 nucleotides read TGTGCCAGCAGGAGGAACCGCGTAACTAACTATGGCTACACCTTC.

This sequence joins TRBV7-2 and TRBJ2-3, with TRBD1 matching over 8 bases. Trimming took 5 bases from V and 4 from J; bases not matched to a gene: 11. Germline V gene sequence: CDR1 SGHTA, CDR2 FQGNSA. The CDR3 has 16 amino acids. The CDR3 nucleotides are TGTGCCAGCAGCCCCATCCGGGGACAGGTTGCAGATACGCAGTATTTT. Protein sequence: CASSPIRGQVADTQYF.

V gene TRBV5-1 combines with J gene TRBJ2-1; D perhaps matches TRBD1 (5 bases). This CDR3 spans 16 amino acids. V lost 4 bases and J lost 7, with 21 bases in between. Germline V gene data show CDR1 as SGHRS and CDR2 as YFSETQ. The CDR3 here is CASSPPGRAEVNEQFF. The CDR3 nucleotides are TGCGCCAGCAGCCCCCCCGGCAGGGCCGAGGTGAATGAGCAGTTCTTC.

The V gene is TRBV29-1, the J gene TRBJ1-3, with a tentative D call TRBD1 (6 bases). Trimming shortened V by 6 bases and J by 7 bases, and 13 bases separated the two germline ends. Per germline, CDR1 SQVTM and CDR2 ANQGSEA. This CDR3 spans 12 amino acids. CDR3 region: CSVQRGGNTIYF. For the CDR3, the DNA is TGCAGCGTCCAAAGGGGGGGGAACACCATATATTTT.

This clone occurred a few times. The rearrangement joins TRBV7-3 to TRBJ2-1; D is uncertain. The CDR3 totals 11 residues. V was shortened by 5 bases and J by 12 bases, with 11 bases between the two germline ends. The germline V gene encodes CDR1 SGHTA and CDR2 FQGTGA. CDR3 bases: TGTGCCAGCAGCGCTGGTCTGGCGCAGTTCTTC. It is translated as CASSAGLAQFF.

The chain carries TRBV18 and TRBJ1-3; the match to TRBD1 covers 7 bases. Germline loops: CDR1 KGHSH, CDR2 LQKENI. Trimming removed 5 bases from V and 0 bases from J; junction bases left unmatched: 13. This CDR3 contains 18 residues. The CDR3 region has the DNA TGTGCCAGCTCAACCATGAATATAGGGGGCCCCTCTGGAAACACCATATATTTT. Its translation: CASSTMNIGGPSGNTIYF.

V usage is TRBV30 and J usage is TRBJ1-1; D may be TRBD1 (6 bases). V dropped 4 bases and J dropped 6 bases, with 21 bases sitting between them. CDR3 length: 15 amino acids. The germline gives CDR1 GTSNPN, CDR2 SVGIG (reference sequence). The DNA for the CDR3 is TGTGCCTGGACCTCACCCCAGGGGCGAGACGCTGAAGCTTTCTTT. Its protein is CAWTSPQGRDAEAFF.

The chain has TRBV30 and TRBJ1-5, with D possibly being TRBD1 (6 bases). V was cut by 2 bases and J by 3 bases, with 17 bases left in between. CDR1 is GTSNPN, CDR2 SVGIG, per germline (reference sequence). The CDR3 runs 16 residues. The CDR3 sequence: CAWSSSPGAPNQPQHF. CDR3 nucleotide sequence: TGTGCCTGGAGTTCCTCTCCAGGGGCTCCCAATCAGCCCCAGCATTTT.

This sequence joins TRBV29-1 and TRBJ2-5; D perhaps matches TRBD2 (5 bases). Germline CDR1 SQVTM, CDR2 ANQGSEA. This CDR3 comprises 14 residues. V lost 3 bases and J lost 4, with 15 bases in between. The chain's CDR3 is CSVEGATGIETQYF. The CDR3 coding sequence is TGCAGCGTTGAGGGTGCCACGGGGATAGAGACCCAGTACTTC. The complete variable domain, with remaining parts taken from reference TRBV29-1 and TRBJ2-5, reads SAVISQKPSRDICQRGTSLTIQCQVDSQVTMMFWYRQQPGQSLTLIATANQGSEATYESGFVIDKFPISRPNLTFSTLTVSNMSPEDSSIYLCSVEGATGIETQYFGPGTRLLVL.

The chain is built from TRBV11-1 and TRBJ2-7, with TRBD1 identical over 10 bases. Germline V gene data show CDR1 as SGHAT and CDR2 as FQDESV (reference sequence). CDR3 length: 15 residues. V lost 4 bases, J lost 6 bases, and 9 bases stayed unmatched. This chain's CDR3 is CASSSGSGTGVEQYF. CDR3 DNA: TGTGCCAGCAGCTCGGGTTCCGGGACAGGGGTCGAGCAGTACTTC.

The chain couples TRBV23-1 to TRBJ2-7; TRBD1 aligns across 7 bases. TRBV23-1 is an ORF; its function is uncertain. CDR3 size: 16 residues. The V and J ends lost 2 bases and 1 base, in that order; junction bases with no gene match: 8. As DNA, the CDR3 is TGCGCCAGCAGTCAAAGCATGACAGGGAATTCCTACGAGCAGTACTTC. It encodes CASSQSMTGNSYEQYF.

V usage is TRBV7-2 and J usage is TRBJ2-2; the D is unclear. Germline-derived CDR1 and CDR2 are SGHTA and FQGNSA. The CDR3 extends over 12 amino acids. Trimming took 3 bases from V and 6 from J, leaving 5 bases between them. The CDR3 loop reads CASSFGPGELFF. The CDR3 region has the DNA TGTGCCAGCAGCTTTGGCCCCGGGGAGCTGTTTTTT.

The rearrangement uses TRBV5-4 and TRBJ2-3, with 7 bases identical to TRBD2. This CDR3 is 16 amino acids long. J lost 0 bases, V lost 4 bases, and 8 bases had no gene match. Germline CDR1 reads SGHNT; CDR2 reads YYREEE (reference sequence). DNA of the CDR3: TGTGCCAGCAGCGGGAAAAGCGGGGTTAGCACAGATACGCAGTATTTT. This encodes CASSGKSGVSTDTQYF.

This clone was counted a single time. The chain couples TRBV19 to TRBJ2-6; tentative D call: TRBD1 (5 bases). V lost 5 bases to trimming and J lost 0 bases, with 11 bases between them. Germline lookup yields CDR1 LNHDA and CDR2 SQIVND (reference sequence). The CDR3 length is 16 residues. The CDR3 reads CASSRGADSGANVLTF. The DNA for the CDR3 is TGTGCCAGTAGTCGTGGGGCGGACTCTGGGGCCAACGTCCTGACTTTC.

The chain joins TRBV5-4 to TRBJ2-5; 9 bases fit TRBD2. V lost 4 bases to trimming and J lost 2 bases; unmatched junction nucleotides: 6. The CDR3 spans 15 residues. Germline lookup yields CDR1 SGHNT and CDR2 YYREEE (reference sequence). CDR3 bases: TGTGCCAGCAGCGTAACGACTAGCGGACAAGAGACCCAGTACTTC. The encoded protein is CASSVTTSGQETQYF.

This sequence joins TRBV15 and TRBJ2-1; 10 bases are shared with TRBD2. CDR3 length: 19 amino acids. V trimming: 2 bases; J trimming: 3 bases; junction bases outside the gene matches: 13. The germline CDR1 and CDR2 sequences are LNHNV and YYDKDF (reference sequence). CDR3 sequence reads: CATSRMALAGSYVYNEQFF. The DNA of the CDR3 is TGTGCCACCAGCAGAATGGCACTAGCGGGGTCTTACGTCTACAATGAGCAGTTCTTC.